The clone carrying this TCR beta chain appeared many times. Its antigen is still unknown. Time point given: patch test 2, 6 weeks after DPC sensitization. The treatment denotes: therapeutic diphenylcyclopropenone sensitization with weekly scalp DPC. This sample was included in a study of human T cells and chemical hapten exposure. Regarding the study as a whole: Versus controls, expanded TCRs had significantly more large CDR3 similarity clusters. Patch test score was positively correlated with the counts of PT1 expanded TCRs.

TCRdb re-called the RACE reads through MiXCR, storing one row per CDR3 protein. The sample records fewer than 95,000 distinct CDR3 sequences, approximately 9.9% being singletons. Per germline, CDR1 MNHNY and CDR2 SVGAGI (reference sequence). The ends were cut back, 6 bases at V and 0 bases at J, with 18 bases in the middle. This CDR3 has 18 amino acids. This sequence was found in a man aged 35-49 years with alopecia areata. Some clones in this sample may be carry-over from other donors' samples. Sequences were derived from whole blood, sampled in connection with sensitization to the hapten diphenylcyclopropenone (DPC). This rearrangement joins TRBV6-6 to TRBJ2-6; D not certain. CDR3 amino acids: CASREVRSTASGANVLTF. The CDR3 DNA is TGTGCCAGCAGGGAAGTTCGGTCGACCGCCTCTGGGGCCAACGTCCTGACTTTC.